A selection of T cell receptor beta chains follows, all from one sample in a study of PD-1 blockade in classical Hodgkin lymphoma. Here immunoSEQ multiplex PCR was the method, and the copy in TCRdb shows in-frame clones only, minus some. The sample lists roughly 150,000 clones, nearly 80% occurring once. The starting material was peripheral blood mononuclear cells (PBMCs), obtained before the second cycle of nivolumab. The source is a human donor with classical Hodgkin lymphoma. Each CDR3 is given with its conserved first and last residue. D genes are given only for firm matches. Not every row has a clone size; where given, it reads once, few, many or a size class.

TRBJ2-3,TRBD1,TRBV11-2,NA,CASSTGQGAGTDTQYF,TGTGCCAGCAGCACGGGACAGGGGGCGGGTACAGATACGCAGTATTTT
TRBJ2-7,TRBD1,TRBV28,NA,CASSLTTGGSYEQYF,TGTGCCAGCAGTTTAACGACAGGGGGATCTTACGAGCAGTACTTC
TRBJ2-3,NA,TRBV18,NA,CASSPPGTDTQYF,TGTGCCAGCTCACCACCTGGTACAGATACGCAGTATTTT
TRBJ1-1,NA,TRBV11-2,NA,CASSPTGITEAFF,TGTGCCAGCAGTCCTACAGGGATCACTGAAGCTTTCTTT
TRBJ2-2,NA,TRBV9,NA,CASSLRQANTGELFF,TGTGCCAGCAGCCTTCGACAAGCGAACACCGGGGAGCTGTTTTTT
TRBJ2-2,NA,TRBV11-2,NA,CASSRRGDDTGELFF,TGTGCCAGCAGCCGGCGGGGAGATGACACCGGGGAGCTGTTTTTT
TRBJ1-2,NA,TRBV6-5,NA,CASSYSYGRENYGYTF,TGTGCCAGCAGTTACTCTTATGGCAGGGAAAACTATGGCTACACCTTC
TRBJ1-2,NA,TRBV5-4,NA,CASSLGTGPNYGYTF,TGTGCCAGCAGCTTGGGCACCGGACCTAACTATGGCTACACCTTC
TRBJ2-5,TRBD1,TRBV5-1,NA,CASSAGQGEETQYF,TGCGCCAGCAGCGCCGGACAGGGCGAAGAGACCCAGTACTTC
TRBJ1-1,NA,TRBV18,NA,CASSPPGLNTEAFF,TGTGCCAGCTCACCTCCCGGCCTTAACACTGAAGCTTTCTTT
TRBJ2-5,TRBD2,TRBV7-2,NA,CASSLGLAGLQETQYF,TGTGCCAGCAGCTTGGGACTAGCGGGGCTACAAGAGACCCAGTACTTC
TRBJ2-5,NA,TRBV11-2,NA,CASSLDPGQETQYF,TGTGCCAGCAGCTTAGATCCAGGGCAAGAGACCCAGTACTTC
TRBJ1-1,TRBD1,TRBV6-5,NA,CASWTGTGTEAFF,TGTGCCAGCTGGACAGGGACGGGCACTGAAGCTTTCTTT
TRBJ1-2,TRBD1,TRBV7-9,NA,CASSLGDRQNYGYTF,TGTGCCAGCAGCTTAGGGGACAGACAAAACTATGGCTACACCTTC
TRBJ2-1,TRBD2,TRBV6-1,NA,CASSGTSGNLVWQFF,TGTGCCAGCAGTGGTACTAGCGGGAACTTGGTTTGGCAGTTCTTC
TRBJ1-3,NA,TRBV6-6,few,CASSYSFGNTIYF,TGTGCCAGCAGTTACTCCTTTGGAAACACCATATATTTT
TRBJ2-7,NA,TRBV6-5,NA,CASSYSGWSYEQYF,TGTGCCAGCAGTTACTCGGGGTGGTCCTACGAGCAGTACTTC
TRBJ2-1,TRBD1,TRBV19,NA,CASSTRRDRDNEQFF,TGTGCCAGTAGTACACGCCGGGACAGAGACAATGAGCAGTTCTTC
TRBJ2-1,TRBD2,TRBV5-1,once,CASSSRLAGANNEQFF,TGCGCCAGCAGTAGTAGACTAGCGGGGGCAAACAATGAGCAGTTCTTC
TRBJ2-1,NA,TRBV27,NA,CASRPRQEYNEQFF,TGTGCCAGCAGACCACGACAGGAGTACAATGAGCAGTTCTTC
TRBJ2-5,NA,TRBV6-6,NA,CASSYSRETQYF,TGTGCCAGCAGTTACTCTAGGGAGACCCAGTACTTC
TRBJ1-1,TRBD1,TRBV28,once,CASSRCRTGGACTEAFF,TGTGCCAGCAGTAGGTGCCGGACAGGGGGTGCGTGCACTGAAGCTTTCTTT
TRBJ2-6,NA,TRBV28,NA,CASSRTGSGANVLTF,TGTGCCAGCAGCCGAACAGGGTCTGGGGCCAACGTCCTGACTTTC
TRBJ2-1,TRBD2,TRBV11-3,NA,CASSLEAGGRDEQFF,TGTGCCAGCAGCTTAGAGGCGGGAGGGAGGGATGAGCAGTTCTTC
TRBJ1-5,NA,TRBV6-5,once,CASCRWKDGNQPQHF,TGTGCCAGCTGCCGGTGGAAGGACGGGAATCAGCCCCAGCATTTT
TRBJ2-3,NA,TRBV5-4,NA,CASSLEPSTDTQYF,TGTGCCAGCAGCTTGGAACCTAGCACAGATACGCAGTATTTT
TRBJ2-3,NA,TRBV9,NA,CASSVAGGPKSTDTQYF,TGTGCCAGCAGCGTAGCGGGGGGCCCAAAGAGCACAGATACGCAGTATTTT
TRBJ2-2,NA,TRBV19,NA,CASSITGTTNTGELFF,TGTGCCAGTAGTATAACCGGGACAACGAACACCGGGGAGCTGTTTTTT
TRBJ2-2,NA,TRBV6-5,NA,CASGRGAGELFF,TGTGCCAGCGGGCGCGGCGCCGGGGAGCTGTTTTTT
TRBJ2-3,TRBD2,TRBV28,once,CASSGAGVIDTQYF,TGTGCCAGCAGTGGAGCGGGAGTGATAGATACGCAGTATTTT
TRBJ1-2,TRBD1,TRBV10-3,NA,CAISPGQGNYGYTF,TGTGCCATCAGTCCGGGACAGGGAAACTATGGCTACACCTTC
TRBJ2-7,NA,TRBV11-2,NA,CASSLPPAISYEQYF,TGTGCCAGCAGCTTACCCCCGGCTATCTCCTACGAGCAGTACTTC
TRBJ2-7,NA,TRBV29-1,NA,CSVEVNYEQYF,TGCAGCGTTGAAGTTAATTACGAGCAGTACTTC